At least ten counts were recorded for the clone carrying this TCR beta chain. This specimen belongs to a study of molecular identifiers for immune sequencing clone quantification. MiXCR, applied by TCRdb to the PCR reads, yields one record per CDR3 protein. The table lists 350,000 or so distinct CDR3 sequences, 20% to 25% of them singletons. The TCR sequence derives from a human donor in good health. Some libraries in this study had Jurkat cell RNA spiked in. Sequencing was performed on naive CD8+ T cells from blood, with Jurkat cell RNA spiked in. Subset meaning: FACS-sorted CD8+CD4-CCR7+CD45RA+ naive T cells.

In nucleotides, the CDR3 is TGTGCCAGCCTTTTCAGACAGGGAGGTGTCCCAGATACGCAGTATTTT. Translated: CASLFRQGGVPDTQYF. The rearrangement uses TRBV28 and TRBJ2-3; a weak D match, TRBD1 (7 bases). The CDR3 is 16 residues long. Trimming pared 8 bases from V and 4 bases from J, leaving 22 bases between. Germline CDR1 is MDHEN and CDR2 is SYDVKM.